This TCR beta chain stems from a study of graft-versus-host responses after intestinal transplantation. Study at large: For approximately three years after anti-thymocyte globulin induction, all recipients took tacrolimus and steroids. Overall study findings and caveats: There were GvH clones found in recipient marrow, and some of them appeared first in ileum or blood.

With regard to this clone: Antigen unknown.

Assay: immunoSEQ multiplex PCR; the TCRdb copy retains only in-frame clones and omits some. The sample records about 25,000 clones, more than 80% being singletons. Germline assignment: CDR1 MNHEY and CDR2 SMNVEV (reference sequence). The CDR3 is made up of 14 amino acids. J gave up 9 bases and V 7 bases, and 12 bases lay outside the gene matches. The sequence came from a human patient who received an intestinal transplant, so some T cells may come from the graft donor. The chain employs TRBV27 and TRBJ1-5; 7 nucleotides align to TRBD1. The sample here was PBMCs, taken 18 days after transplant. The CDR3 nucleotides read TGTGCCAGCACCGCACGGACAGGCTCTCGGCCCCAGCATTTT. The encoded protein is CASTARTGSRPQHF.